A single sample gave rise to the 5 T cell receptor beta chains below, sequenced in a study of memory CD8 T cells in hepatitis C reinfection. Only in-frame clones appear in the TCRdb table, and some are missing; sequencing was by immunoSEQ multiplex PCR. This table holds about 50,000 clones, roughly 89% found once. Time point here: late/post reinfection, 12 to 24 weeks after detection. Sorted cells were sequenced directly ex vivo without any in vitro expansion. Specimen: naive CD8+ T cells sorted from blood. The receptors originated from a man aged 18-30 years with hepatitis C virus infection.

A single count supports this clone. The chain links TRBV27 to TRBJ2-6; D gene unclear. With 4 bases removed from V and 2 bases from J, the gap between germline ends came to 6 bases. CDR3 size: 14 residues. Per germline, CDR1 MNHEY and CDR2 SMNVEV (reference sequence). The CDR3 is CASSWSPGANVLTF. CDR3 coding DNA: TGTGCCAGCAGTTGGAGCCCTGGGGCCAACGTCCTGACTTTC.

This chain joins TRBV29-1 and TRBJ1-2; D unclear. In germline, CDR1 is SQVTM, CDR2 ANQGSEA. The CDR3 has 14 amino acids. The germline V and J ends were trimmed by 4 bases and 4 bases, with 16 bases remaining between them. The CDR3 protein is CSVGWAGGAYGYTF. As DNA, the CDR3 is TGCAGCGTTGGATGGGCCGGAGGTGCCTATGGCTACACCTTC. The complete variable domain, with remaining parts taken from reference TRBV29-1 and TRBJ1-2, reads SAVISQKPSRDICQRGTSLTIQCQVDSQVTMMFWYRQQPGQSLTLIATANQGSEATYESGFVIDKFPISRPNLTFSTLTVSNMSPEDSSIYLCSVGWAGGAYGYTFGSGTRLTVV.

The genes are TRBV6-5 and TRBJ1-1; perhaps TRBD1 as D (5 bases). The CDR3 is 16 residues long. Per the germline V gene, CDR1 is MNHEY and CDR2 is SVGAGI. Between the trimmed V and J ends, which lost 0 bases and 1 base, there was a span of 12 bases. CDR3 sequence (DNA): TGTGCCAGCAGTTACTCGAGGTGGGGCTCGAACACTGAAGCTTTCTTT. Its translation: CASSYSRWGSNTEAFF.

This chain connects TRBV27 to TRBJ1-1; 8 bases are a match to TRBD1. The V and J ends lost 5 bases and 5 bases, in that order; junction bases with no gene match: 10. Germline CDR1 reads MNHEY; CDR2 reads SMNVEV (reference sequence). The CDR3 is made up of 15 amino acids. In DNA form, the CDR3 reads TGTGCCAGCAGTACCGCGACAGGGGTACTTACTGAAGCTTTCTTT. This codes for CASSTATGVLTEAFF.

The sample holds one count of this clone. The chain joins TRBV5-1 to TRBJ1-5; the match to TRBD1 covers 11 bases. This CDR3 region has 18 residues. CDR1 and CDR2 (germline): SGHRS, YFSETQ. With 3 bases clipped from V and 6 bases from J, the junction kept 14 bases outside the gene matches. DNA of the CDR3: TGCGCCAGCAGCTCCTGGGTCGGACAGGGGGCTTCCGGTCAGCCCCAGCATTTT. Translating gives CASSSWVGQGASGQPQHF.